This note documents a single TCR beta chain sequence. The entry originates in a study of blood T cell repertoires in COVID-19. Repertoires were generated with immunoSEQ multiplex PCR, while TCRdb's copy carries only in-frame clones and drops some. The sample records 250,000 to 350,000 clones, around 80% being singletons. V lost 1 base and J 0 bases, leaving 13 bases between the germline ends. CDR3 length equals 17 residues. Germline loops: CDR1 MNHNS, CDR2 SASEGT. Sequencing was carried out using peripheral blood. The TCR originated in a woman aged 45-65 years with acute or convalescent COVID-19. The chain joins TRBV6-1 to TRBJ1-5; D remains unclear. The CDR3: CASSEGARQYSNQPQHF. In nucleotides, the CDR3 is TGTGCCAGCAGTGAAGGTGCACGTCAGTATAGCAATCAGCCCCAGCATTTT.